One sample yielded the 30 T cell receptor beta chains listed below, sequenced in a study of graft-versus-host responses after intestinal transplantation. Libraries were prepared by immunoSEQ multiplex PCR; TCRdb keeps only in-frame clonotypes and omits some of them. The sample lists under 50,000 clones; approximately 93% were seen once. This specimen was PBMCs, taken 700 to 850 days after intestinal transplantation. These receptors were collected from a human patient who received an intestinal transplant, so some T cells may come from the graft donor.

The chain links TRBV7-6 to TRBJ2-3; 11 positions match TRBD2. Germline CDR1 SGHVS, CDR2 FNYEAQ. The V gene end was trimmed by 5 bases and the J gene end by 4 bases; junction bases not matched to a gene: 5. This CDR3 has 15 residues. CDR3 protein: CASSPSGRQADTQYF. In nucleotides, the CDR3 is TGTGCCAGCAGCCCTAGCGGGAGGCAAGCAGATACGCAGTATTTT.

The gene calls are TRBV2 and TRBJ1-1; the D gene is possibly TRBD1 (5 bases). CDR1 SNHLY and CDR2 FYNNEI come from the germline V gene. The CDR3 contains 13 residues. The V end was cut by 2 bases, the J end by 4 bases, with 8 bases between. The CDR3 reads CASSEKGSTEAFF. The CDR3 bases are TGTGCCAGCAGTGAAAAGGGGAGCACTGAAGCTTTCTTT.

The chain employs TRBV6-5 and TRBJ2-7; D may be TRBD2 (6 bases). Between the trimmed V and J ends, which lost 3 bases and 2 bases, there was a span of 8 bases. The V gene's germline CDR1 is MNHEY and CDR2 SVGAGI. The CDR3 is 13 residues long. CDR3 nucleotide sequence: TGTGCCAGCAGTTATAGCGGTCCCTACGAGCAGTACTTC. This translates into CASSYSGPYEQYF.

The rearrangement joins TRBV12-5 to TRBJ2-2, with TRBD1 identical over 7 bases. V gave up 0 bases and J gave up 2 bases; unmatched junction bases: 6. Germline CDR1 is LGHNT and CDR2 is FRNRAP. The CDR3 loop spans 17 amino acids. Here the CDR3 reads CASGLVRGQENTGELFF. The CDR3 DNA reads as TGTGCTAGTGGTTTGGTACGAGGACAGGAAAACACCGGGGAGCTGTTTTTT.

This chain joins TRBV6-1 and TRBJ2-1, with 10 nucleotides matching TRBD1. Germline V gene data show CDR1 as MNHNS and CDR2 as SASEGT. V shed 2 bases, J shed 9 bases, and the junction held 10 bases outside the gene matches. The CDR3 consists of 16 residues. The CDR3 region is CASSERQGAGRSEQFF. As DNA, the CDR3 is TGTGCCAGCAGTGAACGACAGGGGGCGGGTAGAAGTGAGCAGTTCTTC.

This clone has only one observation. One junction end does not reproduce the germline sequence, and a read error may be involved. The sample holds other DNA sequences that translate to the same CDR3. CDR3 DNA: TGCGCCAGCAGTTACTGGGACACGGAGAGCGAGCAGTACTTC. Protein product: CASSYWDTESEQYF. This sequence joins TRBV6-5 and TRBJ2-7; maybe TRBD1 (6 bases). The CDR3 runs 14 residues. Germline V CDR1 and CDR2: MNHEY, SVGAGI.

The chain links TRBV7-2 to TRBJ1-2; D possibly corresponds to TRBD1 (5 bases). Trimming pared 8 bases from V and 3 bases from J, leaving 13 bases between. Germline loops: CDR1 SGHTA, CDR2 FQGNSA. The CDR3 loop spans 13 amino acids. The CDR3 coding sequence is TGTGCCAGCGAGAGGGACGTGGACTATGGCTACACCTTC. Protein product: CASERDVDYGYTF.

This chain joins TRBV5-5 and TRBJ1-3, with D unclear. Germline V gene sequence: CDR1 SGHKS, CDR2 YYEKEE (reference sequence). The ends were cut back, 8 bases at V and 4 bases at J, with 19 bases in the middle. This CDR3 region has 15 residues. CDR3 bases: TGTGCCAGTGCCGCTACCGGAGACCCCGGAAACACCATATATTTT. Protein: CASAATGDPGNTIYF.

The chain carries TRBV4-1 and TRBJ1-2, with 7 nucleotides matching TRBD1. The CDR3 covers 16 residues. Germline CDR1 is MGHRA and CDR2 is YSYEKL. The junction had 12 bases not matched to a gene; V was cut back by 0 bases and J by 8 bases. CDR3: CASSQDDPGQPFGYTF. In DNA form, the CDR3 reads TGCGCCAGCAGCCAAGATGACCCGGGACAGCCATTCGGCTACACCTTC.

The chain has TRBV29-1 and TRBJ2-3; D possibly corresponds to TRBD1 (6 bases). Germline V gives CDR1 SQVTM, CDR2 ANQGSEA. Trimming cost V 2 bases and J 2 bases, with 14 bases left between them. This CDR3 spans 15 amino acids. The CDR3 sequence is CSVEKGGQNTDTQYF. CDR3 bases: TGCAGCGTTGAAAAGGGCGGACAGAACACAGATACGCAGTATTTT.

This rearrangement joins TRBV4-1 to TRBJ2-5; no definite D call. Trimming removed 3 bases from V and 2 bases from J, with 10 bases in between. This CDR3 contains 14 residues. Germline CDR1 and CDR2: MGHRA and YSYEKL. This CDR3 reads CASSHLGRQETQYF. Here the CDR3 DNA reads TGCGCCAGCAGCCACCTGGGCAGGCAAGAGACCCAGTACTTC.

The chain is built from TRBV2 and TRBJ2-1; 12 bases match TRBD2. Trimming at V came to 6 bases and at J to 4 bases, leaving 13 bases not matched to a gene. The CDR3 has 18 amino acids. Per germline, CDR1 SNHLY and CDR2 FYNNEI. CDR3 residues: CASSAGLAGGPEYNEQFF. The CDR3 nucleotides are TGTGCCAGCAGCGCGGGCCTAGCGGGGGGGCCTGAATACAATGAGCAGTTCTTC. The whole variable domain, filled in from reference TRBV2 and TRBJ2-1, reads EPEVTQTPSHQVTQMGQEVILRCVPISNHLYFYWYRQILGQKVEFLVSFYNNEISEKSEIFDDQFSVERPDGSNFTLKIRSTKLEDSAMYFCASSAGLAGGPEYNEQFFGPGTRLTVL.

The chain joins TRBV30 to TRBJ1-4, with a tentative D call TRBD1 (5 bases). This CDR3 is 18 amino acids long. The V gene's germline CDR1 is GTSNPN and CDR2 SVGIG (reference sequence). V dropped 1 base and J dropped 3 bases, with 21 bases sitting between them. Here the CDR3 reads CAWSADRDLTRPNEKLFF. The CDR3 DNA follows: TGTGCCTGGAGTGCCGACCGGGACCTAACGCGGCCTAATGAAAAACTGTTTTTT.

The gene calls are TRBV6-1 and TRBJ2-7; the D is unclear. CDR1 MNHNS and CDR2 SASEGT come from the germline V gene. V was trimmed by 2 bases and J by 4 bases, leaving 18 bases between them. This CDR3 spans 16 amino acids. The CDR3 region has the DNA TGTGCCAGCAGTGAACCCGGTTTTAATCGAGATTACGAGCAGTACTTC. Protein: CASSEPGFNRDYEQYF.

This chain uses TRBV6-6 with TRBJ2-6; 7 nucleotides match TRBD2. Per germline, CDR1 MNHNY and CDR2 SVGAGI (reference sequence). The CDR3 length is 14 residues. V lost 7 bases and J lost 6; bases outside the gene matches: 6. This CDR3 is CASKTGRAANVLTF. CDR3 nucleotides: TGTGCCAGCAAAACGGGGAGGGCGGCCAACGTCCTGACTTTC.

This chain joins TRBV27 and TRBJ1-5, with no clear D. The germline V and J ends were trimmed by 2 bases and 6 bases, with 17 bases remaining between them. Germline V lookup: CDR1 MNHEY, CDR2 SMNVEV (reference sequence). The CDR3 extends over 16 amino acids. CDR3 in DNA: TGTGCCAGCAGTTTAAGCAGAGGCCCAGCCAGTCAGCCCCAGCATTTT. Translated, it gives CASSLSRGPASQPQHF.

The chain couples TRBV11-2 to TRBJ2-1; TRBD2 matches 7 bases. The ends lost 3 bases at V and 5 bases at J; junction bases unmatched: 7. Germline assignment: CDR1 SGHAT and CDR2 FQNNGV. This CDR3 contains 15 residues. The CDR3 DNA reads as TGTGCCAGCAGCTTTGGGGGGGGTAGCGACAATGAGCAGTTCTTC. Its translation is CASSFGGGSDNEQFF.

The chain recombines TRBV4-1 with TRBJ2-1, with 8 bases that match TRBD1. This CDR3 region has 14 residues. The junction had 2 bases not matched to a gene; V was cut back by 4 bases and J by 3 bases. Looked up from germline, CDR1 is MGHRA and CDR2 is YSYEKL. The CDR3 loop is CASSRDRLYNEQFF. The CDR3 coding sequence is TGCGCCAGCAGCCGGGACAGGCTCTACAATGAGCAGTTCTTC.

This clone has a single count. The J gene is TRBJ1-6, the V gene TRBV11-1; 9 positions agree with TRBD1. This CDR3 comprises 15 residues. Germline V gene lookup returns CDR1 SGHAT and CDR2 FQDESV (reference sequence). J was trimmed by 10 bases and V by 1 base; bases with no gene match: 5. The CDR3 DNA is TGTGCCAGCAGCTTAGAGGGACAGGGAAGCTCACCCCTCCACTTT. Its translation: CASSLEGQGSSPLHF.

This chain links TRBV5-7 with TRBJ1-2; D unclear. TRBV5-7 is recorded as an ORF, its role being uncertain. V was clipped by 0 bases and J by 2 bases, with 2 bases between them. The CDR3 has 12 residues. CDR3 protein: CASSLDNYGYTF. DNA for the CDR3: TGTGCCAGCAGCTTGGACAACTATGGCTACACCTTC.

J is TRBJ1-1 and V is TRBV28; D not certain. Deletions cut 7 bases from V and 10 bases from J, with 22 bases between. Per the germline V gene, CDR1 is MDHEN and CDR2 is SYDVKM. The CDR3 spans 14 residues. This chain's CDR3 is CASNTPGSRGSAFF. The CDR3 nucleotides are TGTGCCAGCAACACCCCGGGGTCCCGAGGATCAGCTTTCTTT.

The V call is TRBV30, the J call TRBJ2-3; D is undetermined. The CDR3 is 14 residues long. Germline values: CDR1 GTSNPN, CDR2 SVGIG (reference sequence). The germline V and J ends were trimmed by 3 bases and 1 base, with 11 bases remaining between them. The CDR3 nucleotides are TGTGCCTGGAGCGGGTTGGCAGGCACAGATACGCAGTATTTT. Amino acid sequence: CAWSGLAGTDTQYF.

V usage is TRBV7-2 and J usage is TRBJ2-7; D assignment may be TRBD1 or TRBD2 (6 bases each). Trimming removed 7 bases from V and 2 bases from J, with 18 bases in between. Germline CDR1 and CDR2: SGHTA and FQGNSA. This CDR3 is 15 amino acids long. In DNA, the CDR3 is TGTGCCAGCATGCATGGAGGGGGGACGCCCTACGAGCAGTACTTC. Residues: CASMHGGGTPYEQYF. The full variable domain, rest sourced from reference TRBV7-2 and TRBJ2-7, is GAGVSQSPSNKVTEKGKDVELRCDPISGHTALYWYRQSLGQGLEFLIYFQGNSAPDKSGLPSDRFSAERTGGSVSTLTIQRTQQEDSAVYLCASMHGGGTPYEQYFGPGTRLTVT.

This sequence joins TRBV4-1 and TRBJ2-1, with D unclear. The CDR3 is 12 residues long. V was pared by 1 base and J by 8 bases, with 6 bases between. Germline V lookup: CDR1 MGHRA, CDR2 YSYEKL. CDR3 nucleotide sequence: TGCGCCAGCAGCCAAGTTCTAGATGAGCAGTTCTTC. This sequence encodes CASSQVLDEQFF.

This clone appeared a single time. This rearrangement joins TRBV6-5 to TRBJ2-7, with D perhaps matching TRBD1 (6 bases). V was cut by 1 base and J by 4 bases, with 11 bases left in between. This CDR3 spans 14 amino acids. Germline V gene data show CDR1 as MNHEY and CDR2 as SVGAGI. CDR3 loop: CASSYYVGGYEQYF. The CDR3 DNA reads TGTGCCAGCAGTTACTACGTAGGGGGTTACGAGCAGTACTTC.

V is TRBV27 and J is TRBJ2-3, with TRBD2 as a possible D gene (6 bases). Trimming shortened V by 3 bases and J by 5 bases, and 12 bases separated the two germline ends. The CDR3 loop spans 14 amino acids. Germline V gene sequence: CDR1 MNHEY, CDR2 SMNVEV (reference sequence). CDR3 DNA: TGTGCCAGCAGTTTCACGGGAGAAGGAGATACGCAGTATTTT. This sequence encodes CASSFTGEGDTQYF.

This clone is a singleton in its sample. The gene calls are TRBV18 and TRBJ2-5, with 7 bases that match TRBD2. This CDR3 spans 16 amino acids. Trimming took 4 bases from V and 3 from J; bases not matched to a gene: 11. The germline V gene encodes CDR1 KGHSH and CDR2 LQKENI. CDR3 residues: CASSLYRTRVKETQYF. The CDR3 coding sequence is TGTGCCAGCTCACTCTACCGGACTAGAGTTAAAGAGACCCAGTACTTC. Full variable domain (outside the CDR3, taken from reference TRBV18 and TRBJ2-5): NAGVMQNPRHLVRRRGQEARLRCSPMKGHSHVYWYRQLPEEGLKFMVYLQKENIIDESGMPKERFSAEFPKEGPSILRIQQVVRGDSAAYFCASSLYRTRVKETQYFGPGTRLLVL.

V usage is TRBV11-2 and J usage is TRBJ2-7; 8 positions match TRBD2. The CDR3 is 16 residues long. Germline assignment: CDR1 SGHAT and CDR2 FQNNGV. J was trimmed by 3 bases and V by 3 bases; bases with no gene match: 10. The CDR3 reads CASSLVIVAGLYEQYF. DNA for the CDR3: TGTGCCAGCAGCTTGGTCATAGTAGCGGGGCTCTACGAGCAGTACTTC.

The rearrangement links TRBV27 to TRBJ1-1, with D possibly TRBD1 on 5 matching bases. Trimming removed 3 bases from V and 0 bases from J, with 26 bases in between. CDR1 and CDR2 (germline): MNHEY, SMNVEV (reference sequence). CDR3 size: 20 residues. CDR3 sequence: CASSLSPRFWAGRMNTEAFF. In DNA form, the CDR3 reads TGTGCCAGCAGTTTGTCCCCGCGATTTTGGGCAGGGAGAATGAACACTGAAGCTTTCTTT.

The DNA of the CDR3 is TGTGCCAGCACACCGGGACAGGACTACAATGAGCAGTTCTTC. Its translation is CASTPGQDYNEQFF. The chain links TRBV9 to TRBJ2-1, with 8 bases fitting TRBD1. V shed 6 bases and J 3 bases; nucleotides not matched to a gene: 5. Germline V gene lookup returns CDR1 SGDLS and CDR2 YYNGEE. This CDR3 is built from 14 residues.